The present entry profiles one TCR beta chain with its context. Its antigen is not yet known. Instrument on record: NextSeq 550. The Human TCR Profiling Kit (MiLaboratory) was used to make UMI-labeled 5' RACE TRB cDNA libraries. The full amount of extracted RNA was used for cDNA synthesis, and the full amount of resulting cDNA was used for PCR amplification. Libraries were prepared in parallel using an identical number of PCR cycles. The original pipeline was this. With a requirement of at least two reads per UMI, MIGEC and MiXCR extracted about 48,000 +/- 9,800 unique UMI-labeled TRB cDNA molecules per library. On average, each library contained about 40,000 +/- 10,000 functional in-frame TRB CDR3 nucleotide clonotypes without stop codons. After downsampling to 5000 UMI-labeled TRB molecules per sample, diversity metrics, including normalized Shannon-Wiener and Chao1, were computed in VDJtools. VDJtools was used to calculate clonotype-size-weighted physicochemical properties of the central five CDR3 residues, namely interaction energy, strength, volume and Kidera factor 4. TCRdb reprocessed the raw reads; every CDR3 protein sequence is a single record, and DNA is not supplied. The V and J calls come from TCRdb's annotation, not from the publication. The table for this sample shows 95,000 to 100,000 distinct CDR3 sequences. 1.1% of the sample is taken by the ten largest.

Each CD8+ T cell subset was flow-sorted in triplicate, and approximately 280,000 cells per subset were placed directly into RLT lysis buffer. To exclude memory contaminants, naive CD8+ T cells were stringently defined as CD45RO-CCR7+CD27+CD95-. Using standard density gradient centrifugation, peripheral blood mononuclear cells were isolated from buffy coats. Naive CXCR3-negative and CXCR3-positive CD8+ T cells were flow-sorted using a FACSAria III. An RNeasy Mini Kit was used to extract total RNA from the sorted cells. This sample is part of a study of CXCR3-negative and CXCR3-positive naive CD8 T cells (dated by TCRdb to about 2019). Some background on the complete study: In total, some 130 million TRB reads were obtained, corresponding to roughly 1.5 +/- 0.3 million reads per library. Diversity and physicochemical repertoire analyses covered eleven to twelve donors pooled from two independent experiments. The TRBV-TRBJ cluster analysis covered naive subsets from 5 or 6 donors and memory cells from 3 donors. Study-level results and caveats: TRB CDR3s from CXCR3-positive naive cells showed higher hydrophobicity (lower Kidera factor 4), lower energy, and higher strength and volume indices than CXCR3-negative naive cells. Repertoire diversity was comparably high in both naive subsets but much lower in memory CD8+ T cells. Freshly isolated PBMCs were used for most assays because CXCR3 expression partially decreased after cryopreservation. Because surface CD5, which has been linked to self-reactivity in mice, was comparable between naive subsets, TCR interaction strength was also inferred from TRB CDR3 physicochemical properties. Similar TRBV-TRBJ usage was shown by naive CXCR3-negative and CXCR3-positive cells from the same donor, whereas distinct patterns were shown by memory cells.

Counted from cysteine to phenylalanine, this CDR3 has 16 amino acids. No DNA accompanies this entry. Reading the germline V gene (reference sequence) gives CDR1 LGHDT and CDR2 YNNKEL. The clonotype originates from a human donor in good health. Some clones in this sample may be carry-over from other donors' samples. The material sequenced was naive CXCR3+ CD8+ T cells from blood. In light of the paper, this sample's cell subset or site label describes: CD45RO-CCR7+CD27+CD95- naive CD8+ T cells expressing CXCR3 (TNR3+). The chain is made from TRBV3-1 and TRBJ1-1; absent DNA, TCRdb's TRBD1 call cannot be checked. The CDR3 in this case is CASSQEATQWNTEAFF. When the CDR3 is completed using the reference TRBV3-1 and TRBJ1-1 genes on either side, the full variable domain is DTAVSQTPKYLVTQMGNDKSIKCEQNLGHDTMYWYKQDSKKFLKIMFSYNNKELIINETVPNRFSPKSPDKAHLNLHINSLELGDSAVYFCASSQEATQWNTEAFFGQGTRLTVV.